The T cell receptor (beta chain) under discussion was sequenced for a study of response to subunit inactivated influenza vaccine. Whole-study results and caveats: Authors suggested that a seasonal influenza vaccination recruits few new T cells each time.

On this clonotype: Its target is not known.

V was trimmed by 4 bases and J by 5 bases, leaving 28 bases between them. The length of the CDR3 is 19 residues. Germline V lookup: CDR1 SGHAT, CDR2 FQNNGV. TCRdb passed the RT-PCR reads through MiXCR, listing each CDR3 protein once. The table includes about 650,000 distinct CDR3 sequences, roughly 14% detected once. The chain couples TRBV11-2 to TRBJ2-3, with D maybe TRBD1 (6 bases). The sample consisted of PBMCs from blood, taken 12 days after vaccination. The receptor's source is a man in his fifties who received an inactivated influenza vaccine. The CDR3 region has the DNA TGTGCCAGCAGCTCGAGGGGGACCGGCCTTGCGGGTCAGGGAGATACGCAGTATTTT. Protein: CASSSRGTGLAGQGDTQYF.